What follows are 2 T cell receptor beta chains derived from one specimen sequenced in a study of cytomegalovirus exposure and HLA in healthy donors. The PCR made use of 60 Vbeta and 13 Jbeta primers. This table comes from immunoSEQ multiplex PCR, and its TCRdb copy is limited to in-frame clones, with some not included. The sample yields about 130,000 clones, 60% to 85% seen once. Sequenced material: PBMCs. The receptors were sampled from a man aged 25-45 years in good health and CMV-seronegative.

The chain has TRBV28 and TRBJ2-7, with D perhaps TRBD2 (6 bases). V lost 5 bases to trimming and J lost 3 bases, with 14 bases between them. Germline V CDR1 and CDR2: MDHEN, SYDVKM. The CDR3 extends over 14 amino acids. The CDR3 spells CASSPGGLGYEQYF. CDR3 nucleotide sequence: TGTGCCAGCAGTCCTGGAGGGTTAGGCTACGAGCAGTACTTC.

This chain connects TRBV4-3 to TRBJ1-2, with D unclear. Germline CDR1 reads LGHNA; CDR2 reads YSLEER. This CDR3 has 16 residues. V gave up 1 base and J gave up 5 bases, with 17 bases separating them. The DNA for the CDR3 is TGCGCCAGCAGCCAAGCTGCCTCCGGGGATTTATATGGCTACACCTTC. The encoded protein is CASSQAASGDLYGYTF.